This TCR beta chain comes out of a study of cytomegalovirus exposure and HLA in healthy donors. Only one count was recorded for this clone. The target antigen is unknown. The primer mix had 60 Vbeta and 13 Jbeta primers. The protocol was immunoSEQ multiplex PCR, while the TCRdb copy is restricted to in-frame clones and leaves out a portion. The table shows 150,000 to 200,000 clones, with roughly 80% occurring only once. Study-level points and caveats: When a later analysis compared HLA-associated TCR beta chains with equally common others, the HLA-associated chains turned out to be more clonally expanded and to have lower generation probabilities.

The V and J ends lost 7 bases and 4 bases respectively, with 13 bases between them. This CDR3 contains 13 residues. CDR1 and CDR2 (germline): MNHNS, SASEGT. Sequencing input: PBMCs. The rearrangement links TRBV6-1 to TRBJ1-1, with D tentatively TRBD1 (6 bases). The clonotype was recovered from a human donor in good health. This CDR3 is CASTAGGLTEAFF. The CDR3 nucleotides are TGTGCCAGCACCGCCGGGGGGCTCACTGAAGCTTTCTTT.